A single sample gave rise to the 30 T cell receptor beta chains below, sequenced in a study of regulatory T cells in long-lasting Graves disease. In building TCR beta libraries, iRepertoire HTBI primers were used together with Arm-PCR of CDR3 regions. Using its own MiXCR run on the multiplex PCR reads, TCRdb lists one record per CDR3 protein. Of approximately 250,000 distinct CDR3 sequences in the sample, approximately 20% were seen once. Time point defined: newly diagnosed GD, antithyroid drugs for less than 3 months. The TCR library was prepared using RNA isolated from PBMCs. Source: peripheral blood mononuclear cells (PBMCs), taken at new diagnosis, from a patient treated with antithyroid drugs. The receptors originated from a female donor with Graves disease.

Many counts were recorded for this clonotype. The chain is built from TRBV4-2 and TRBJ2-6, with 12 bases that match TRBD1. Trimming cost V 4 bases and J 4 bases; bases outside gene matches: 8. The CDR3 length is 18 residues. In germline, CDR1 is LGHNA, CDR2 YNFKEQ. CDR3 region: CASSPTGQGARGANVLTF. The CDR3 DNA reads TGTGCCAGCAGCCCTACGGGACAGGGGGCGCGCGGGGCCAACGTCCTGACTTTC.

In its sample, this clonotype was seen a few times. This chain links TRBV4-3 with TRBJ1-5; D is undetermined. Looked up from germline, CDR1 is LGHNA and CDR2 is YSLEER. V lost 4 bases to trimming and J lost 7 bases, with 14 bases between them. The CDR3 consists of 14 residues. The CDR3 nucleotides are TGCGCCAGCAGCCTAGGACCGGGATCCCAGCCCCAGCATTTT. It codes for CASSLGPGSQPQHF.

There are many counts of this clonotype. V gene TRBV12-3 or TRBV12-4 combines with J gene TRBJ2-7; 11 bases map to TRBD2. This CDR3 contains 14 residues. V lost 3 bases and J lost 4; bases outside the gene matches: 2. For the CDR3, the DNA is TGTGCCAGCAGTTTTAGCGGGAGGGGGTACGAGCAGTACTTC. Translated: CASSFSGRGYEQYF.

There are many counts of this clonotype. The chain has TRBV19 and TRBJ2-1; D perhaps matches TRBD1 (6 bases). The germline V and J ends were trimmed by 4 bases and 7 bases, with 20 bases remaining between them. CDR3 length: 16 residues. Germline V CDR1 and CDR2: LNHDA, SQIVND (reference sequence). Written as DNA, the CDR3 is TGTGCCAGTAGTACCCAGGACAGTTTAGGGGCGAATGAGCAGTTCTTC. Amino acid sequence: CASSTQDSLGANEQFF.

This clonotype was recorded many times. The chain joins TRBV29-1 to TRBJ1-4; D perhaps matches TRBD1 (5 bases). Trimming stripped 5 bases from V and 8 bases from J, with 12 bases between. This CDR3 is built from 12 residues. Per the germline V gene, CDR1 is SQVTM and CDR2 is ANQGSEA. CDR3 in amino acids: CSVYQGTEKLFF. The CDR3 DNA reads TGCAGCGTTTACCAGGGTACAGAAAAACTGTTTTTT. The full variable domain, rest sourced from reference TRBV29-1 and TRBJ1-4, is SAVISQKPSRDICQRGTSLTIQCQVDSQVTMMFWYRQQPGQSLTLIATANQGSEATYESGFVIDKFPISRPNLTFSTLTVSNMSPEDSSIYLCSVYQGTEKLFFGSGTQLSVL.

This clonotype was detected ten times or more. In nucleotides, the CDR3 is TGTGCCAGCAGACCAGGACAGGGCCTTTATAATTCACCCCTCCACTTT. Translating gives CASRPGQGLYNSPLHF. V is TRBV12-3 or TRBV12-4 and J is TRBJ1-6; 8 bases agree with TRBD1. V gave up 6 bases and J gave up 4 bases; unmatched junction bases: 8. The CDR3 length is 16 residues.

This clonotype has ten or more counts. This rearrangement joins TRBV5-8 to TRBJ2-5, with TRBD2 matching over 14 bases. Germline values: CDR1 SGHTS, CDR2 YDEGEE. The CDR3 is 15 residues long. The V gene end was trimmed by 4 bases and the J gene end by 4 bases; junction bases not matched to a gene: 3. The CDR3 DNA follows: TGTGCCAGCAGCCCCGGGACTAGCGGGAGAGAGACCCAGTACTTC. This codes for CASSPGTSGRETQYF.

In this sample, this clonotype turned up many times. The chain employs TRBV6-1 and TRBJ2-2; TRBD2 agrees at 9 bases. The J segment lost 0 bases and the V segment lost 1 base, leaving 3 bases of the junction unmatched. This CDR3 comprises 17 residues. Germline-derived CDR1 and CDR2 are MNHNS and SASEGT. Here the CDR3 reads CASSEVGLATNTGELFF. Here the CDR3 DNA reads TGTGCCAGCAGTGAAGTTGGACTAGCGACGAACACCGGGGAGCTGTTTTTT.

About this clonotype itself: A far more abundant clone sits one base away, making this likely a read error. J is TRBJ2-3 and V is TRBV27; D ambiguous. Germline V gene lookup returns CDR1 MNHEY and CDR2 SMNVEV (reference sequence). Deletions cut 5 bases from V and 2 bases from J, with 5 bases between. The CDR3 has 12 amino acids. DNA for the CDR3: TGTGCCAGCAGTACCTACACAGATACGCAGTATTTT. This sequence encodes CASSTYTDTQYF.

Worth noting for this clonotype: A far larger clone is off by one base, so a read error is likely. The rearrangement links TRBV24-1 to TRBJ2-4; the D gene is possibly TRBD2 (6 bases). Germline CDR1 reads KGHDR; CDR2 reads SFDVKD. The CDR3 extends over 15 amino acids. CDR3 residues: CATSDRDSPWNERFF. The CDR3 coding sequence is TGTGCCACCAGTGACCGGGACTCCCCCTGGAATGAGCGGTTCTTC.

Turning to this clonotype: Since a much larger clone is just one base distant, this may be a read error. The DNA of the CDR3 is TGTGCCAGCAGTCGCAGACAGGGGAGCAACGAGCAGTTCTTC. Translation: CASSRRQGSNEQFF. The genes are TRBV6-1 and TRBJ2-1; the match to TRBD1 covers 8 bases. V trimming: 5 bases; J trimming: 10 bases; junction bases outside the gene matches: 10. The germline CDR1 and CDR2 sequences are MNHNS and SASEGT. The CDR3 has 14 amino acids.

Worth noting for this clonotype: A much larger clone sits a single nucleotide away, making a read error possible. This sequence joins TRBV27 and TRBJ2-1; TRBD1 aligns across 12 bases. CDR1 MNHEY and CDR2 SMNVEV come from the germline V gene (reference sequence). CDR3 length: 15 residues. V gave up 2 bases and J gave up 10 bases; unmatched junction bases: 6. The CDR3 bases are TGTGCCAGCAGTTTACGGGACAGGGGGCTCTACGAGCAGTTCTTC. It yields the protein CASSLRDRGLYEQFF.

This clonotype showed up many times. The CDR3 loop reads CASSYPPYNEQFF. As DNA, the CDR3 is TGTGCCAGCAGTTACCCCCCGTACAATGAGCAGTTCTTC. The gene calls are TRBV6-2 or TRBV6-3 and TRBJ2-1; no reliable D call. The germline CDR1 and CDR2 sequences are MNHEY and SVGEGT. The CDR3 has 13 amino acids. Deletions cut 2 bases from V and 4 bases from J, with 6 bases between.

This clonotype has ten or more counts. The gene calls are TRBV20-1 and TRBJ2-3, with D perhaps matching TRBD2 (6 bases). The CDR3 is made up of 14 amino acids. In germline, CDR1 is DFQATT, CDR2 SNEGSKA (reference sequence). V was shortened by 3 bases and J by 2 bases, with 12 bases between the two germline ends. The CDR3 loop is CSASPRGITDTQYF. CDR3 in DNA: TGCAGTGCTAGCCCGCGGGGCATCACAGATACGCAGTATTTT.

This clonotype was detected many times. The chain combines TRBV29-1 with TRBJ2-5; D unresolved. Germline CDR1 reads SQVTM; CDR2 reads ANQGSEA. The V end was cut by 0 bases, the J end by 5 bases, with 10 bases between. The CDR3 consists of 13 residues. The CDR3, as DNA: TGCAGCGTTGAAGAAAACAATGGGGAGACCCAGTACTTC. Residues: CSVEENNGETQYF. Together with reference TRBV29-1 and TRBJ2-5, the CDR3 gives the full variable domain: SAVISQKPSRDICQRGTSLTIQCQVDSQVTMMFWYRQQPGQSLTLIATANQGSEATYESGFVIDKFPISRPNLTFSTLTVSNMSPEDSSIYLCSVEENNGETQYFGPGTRLLVL.

The V call is TRBV9, the J call TRBJ2-1, with 9 bases matching TRBD2. This CDR3 has 16 residues. V shed 4 bases, J shed 8 bases, and the junction held 13 bases outside the gene matches. The germline V gene encodes CDR1 SGDLS and CDR2 YYNGEE. CDR3 protein: CASSPPGLALGDEQFF. CDR3 nucleotides: TGTGCCAGCAGCCCCCCGGGACTAGCCTTAGGCGATGAGCAGTTCTTC.

Many counts were recorded for this clonotype. This chain connects TRBV19 to TRBJ1-6, with D perhaps TRBD1 (5 bases). The CDR3 contains 16 residues. Germline lookup yields CDR1 LNHDA and CDR2 SQIVND (reference sequence). The germline V and J ends were trimmed by 0 bases and 7 bases, with 13 bases remaining between them. CDR3 bases: TGTGCCAGTAGTATAGATTTATGGGGCGTCAATTCACCCCTCCACTTT. Amino acid sequence: CASSIDLWGVNSPLHF.

This clonotype was seen many times. V usage is TRBV7-9 and J usage is TRBJ2-3; 12 bases line up with TRBD2. The V and J ends lost 4 bases and 6 bases, in that order; junction bases with no gene match: 2. This CDR3 has 14 amino acids. Germline CDR1 and CDR2: SEHNR and FQNEAQ (reference sequence). This CDR3 reads CASSSGLAGDTQYF. The CDR3, as DNA: TGTGCCAGCAGCTCGGGACTAGCGGGCGATACGCAGTATTTT.

This rearrangement joins TRBV6-5 to TRBJ2-5, with 7 nucleotides matching TRBD1. CDR1 is MNHEY, CDR2 SVGAGI, per germline. The V gene end was trimmed by 2 bases and the J gene end by 5 bases; junction bases not matched to a gene: 5. This CDR3 has 14 residues. In DNA form, the CDR3 reads TGTGCCAGCAGTTACCCGGGACAGATGGAGACCCAGTACTTC. Its translation is CASSYPGQMETQYF.

This clonotype was counted many times. The chain employs TRBV18 and TRBJ2-3; 15 bases agree with TRBD2. The CDR3 length is 17 residues. V lost 3 bases, J lost 3 bases, and 4 bases stayed unmatched. From germline, CDR1 is KGHSH and CDR2 LQKENI. The CDR3 reads CASSPIGLAGGTDTQYF. In DNA form, the CDR3 reads TGTGCCAGCTCACCCATTGGACTAGCGGGAGGGACAGATACGCAGTATTTT.

This clonotype was picked up many times. The rearrangement uses TRBV4-1 and TRBJ2-5; D is unclear. Trimming left V 4 bases short and J 4 bases short, with 10 bases between. The CDR3 is 13 amino acids. CDR1 and CDR2 from the germline V gene are MGHRA and YSYEKL. CDR3 in DNA: TGCGCCAGCAGCCGCCCTGGTGGAGAGACCCAGTACTTC. Translating it yields CASSRPGGETQYF.

This clonotype was counted a few times. J is TRBJ2-1 and V is TRBV4-2, with TRBD1 identical over 7 bases. The CDR3 is 14 amino acids. V lost 0 bases and J lost 7; bases outside the gene matches: 3. Germline V CDR1 and CDR2: LGHNA, YNFKEQ. In DNA form, the CDR3 reads TGTGCCAGCAGCCAAGATCCCAGGGGGAATGAGCAGTTCTTC. Its translation: CASSQDPRGNEQFF.

This clonotype was detected ten times or more. This sequence joins TRBV28 and TRBJ2-1; 7 bases are a match to TRBD1. The V and J ends lost 8 bases and 8 bases, in that order; junction bases with no gene match: 12. There are 14 residues in the CDR3. Germline CDR1 reads MDHEN; CDR2 reads SYDVKM. The CDR3 nucleotides read TGTGCCAGCCAACAGGGGCCTCAAGTCGATGAGCAGTTCTTC. It specifies CASQQGPQVDEQFF.

This clonotype was found a few times. The V gene is TRBV27, the J gene TRBJ1-3; the D gene is possibly TRBD1 (5 bases). Trimming removed 6 bases from V and 2 bases from J, with 11 bases in between. CDR1 is MNHEY, CDR2 SMNVEV, per germline (reference sequence). The CDR3 length is 14 residues. CDR3 DNA sequence: TGTGCCAGCAGCGCAGGGTGGACTGGAAACACCATATATTTT. This gives the protein CASSAGWTGNTIYF.

This clonotype was detected many times. A much larger clone differs from this one at a single base, so this may be a read error. This chain connects TRBV2 to TRBJ1-2; TRBD1 matches at 9 bases. V shed 8 bases, J shed 6 bases, and the junction held 7 bases outside the gene matches. CDR3 length: 13 residues. Germline-derived CDR1 and CDR2 are SNHLY and FYNNEI. As DNA, the CDR3 is TGTGCCAGCCGGGACAGGGTAGTCGATGGCTACACCTTC. Encoded protein: CASRDRVVDGYTF.

This clonotype was seen many times. J is TRBJ2-2 and V is TRBV24-1; D call uncertain. There are 13 residues in the CDR3. Germline values: CDR1 KGHDR, CDR2 SFDVKD. V gave up 9 bases and J gave up 1 base, with 8 bases separating them. The CDR3 sequence is CATRGWNTGELFF. The CDR3 DNA follows: TGTGCCACCCGAGGTTGGAACACCGGGGAGCTGTTTTTT.

This clonotype was detected ten times or more. The gene calls are TRBV29-1 and TRBJ2-2, with D hard to call. Germline CDR1 is SQVTM and CDR2 is ANQGSEA. V shed 5 bases and J shed 1 base, with 8 bases lying between them. The CDR3 has 13 amino acids. CDR3 amino acids: CSVLSGNTGELFF. The CDR3 nucleotides read TGCAGCGTTCTTTCAGGGAACACCGGGGAGCTGTTTTTT.

Ten or more counts support this clonotype. The chain joins TRBV3-1 to TRBJ2-7; perhaps D is TRBD1 or TRBD2 (5 bases each). V lost 1 base, J lost 3 bases, and 10 bases lay in between. The CDR3 is 14 amino acids. Looked up from germline, CDR1 is LGHDT and CDR2 is YNNKEL (reference sequence). This CDR3 reads CASSQGGTFYEQYF. CDR3 sequence (DNA): TGTGCCAGCAGCCAAGGAGGGACCTTCTACGAGCAGTACTTC.

This clonotype was seen more than once but under ten times. This chain joins TRBV24-1 and TRBJ2-3; no clear D. Trimming cost V 4 bases and J 5 bases, with 6 bases left between them. CDR3 size: 12 residues. Germline lookup yields CDR1 KGHDR and CDR2 SFDVKD. CDR3 sequence (DNA): TGTGCCACCAGTGAGTCGGGAGATACGCAGTATTTT. This codes for CATSESGDTQYF.

This clonotype is a singleton in its sample. A single base separates this from a much larger clone, so it may be a read error. The chain links TRBV19 to TRBJ2-3; perhaps TRBD2 as D (5 bases). Germline lookup yields CDR1 LNHDA and CDR2 SQIVND (reference sequence). V was trimmed by 7 bases and J by 8 bases, leaving 25 bases between them. This CDR3 is 16 amino acids long. The CDR3 region is CASNLSRGSGGGTQYF. The CDR3 DNA is TGTGCCAGTAACCTCTCACGTGGGAGTGGTGGAGGTACGCAGTATTTT.